These 13 T cell receptor beta chains came from one sample sequenced in a study of blood T cell repertoires in COVID-19. The method was immunoSEQ multiplex PCR; TCRdb's version includes in-frame clones alone and lacks a portion of them. The sample yields about 220,000 clones, less than 90% seen once. Sequencing was carried out using peripheral blood. These receptors all come from a man younger than 40 with active or convalescent COVID-19.

V and J are TRBV11-1 and TRBJ2-3, with D possibly matching TRBD2 (6 bases). V lost 7 bases and J lost 5, with 13 bases in between. Germline loops: CDR1 SGHAT, CDR2 FQDESV (reference sequence). The CDR3 consists of 13 residues. CDR3 DNA: TGTGCCAGCACCTACGGGGGTGAAGATACGCAGTATTTT. Translation gives CASTYGGEDTQYF.

There are a few counts of this clone. This rearrangement joins TRBV6-5 to TRBJ1-2, with D possibly being TRBD1 (6 bases). Germline CDR1 reads MNHEY; CDR2 reads SVGAGI. CDR3 length equals 14 residues. V was pared by 6 bases and J by 5 bases, with 16 bases between. The CDR3 bases are TGTGCCAGCAGCCGTGCCGGCACAGGGTATGGCTACACCTTC. Its protein is CASSRAGTGYGYTF.

The chain has TRBV7-9 and TRBJ2-1; 9 bases fit TRBD2. The CDR3 totals 15 residues. V lost 1 base and J lost 10; bases outside the gene matches: 8. Germline CDR1 SEHNR, CDR2 FQNEAQ (reference sequence). The CDR3: CASSLVSGRVGEQFF. The CDR3 DNA sequence: TGTGCCAGCAGCTTAGTTAGCGGGAGAGTAGGCGAGCAGTTCTTC.

This rearrangement joins TRBV28 to TRBJ2-7; D might be TRBD1 (5 bases). CDR1 is MDHEN, CDR2 SYDVKM, per germline. The ends were cut back, 4 bases at V and 0 bases at J, with 7 bases in the middle. The CDR3 covers 13 residues. Here the CDR3 DNA reads TGTGCCAGCAGTTCGACAGCCTCCTACGAGCAGTACTTC. Its translation is CASSSTASYEQYF.

About this clone itself: Possible read error: a much larger clone is one base away. This sequence joins TRBV6-5 and TRBJ1-1; no reliable D call. The ends were cut back, 6 bases at V and 1 base at J, with 3 bases in the middle. Germline loops: CDR1 MNHEY, CDR2 SVGAGI. The CDR3 has 11 residues. CDR3 in amino acids: CASSGNTEAFF. CDR3 bases: TGTGCCAGCAGCGGGAACACTGAAGCTTTCTTT.

The genes are TRBV7-2 and TRBJ2-7, with D tentatively TRBD2 (5 bases). The germline V and J ends were trimmed by 2 bases and 3 bases, with 11 bases remaining between them. Per the germline V gene, CDR1 is SGHTA and CDR2 is FQGNSA. CDR3 size: 14 residues. CDR3 loop: CASSLFPEDYEQYF. The CDR3 DNA is TGTGCCAGCAGCTTATTCCCGGAGGACTACGAGCAGTACTTC.

Here the CDR3 reads CASRRGAPASEQFF. The CDR3 nucleotides read TGTGCCAGCAGGCGGGGGGCCCCTGCAAGTGAGCAGTTCTTC. The gene calls are TRBV2 and TRBJ2-1; 8 nucleotides line up with TRBD2. Per germline, CDR1 SNHLY and CDR2 FYNNEI. The CDR3 is 14 residues long. J was trimmed by 9 bases and V by 6 bases; bases with no gene match: 10. The full variable domain, completed using reference TRBV2 and TRBJ2-1, is EPEVTQTPSHQVTQMGQEVILRCVPISNHLYFYWYRQILGQKVEFLVSFYNNEISEKSEIFDDQFSVERPDGSNFTLKIRSTKLEDSAMYFCASRRGAPASEQFFGPGTRLTVL.

The chain employs TRBV4-1 and TRBJ2-7, with a weak D call TRBD2 (5 bases). The CDR3 covers 14 residues. CDR1 and CDR2 from the germline V gene are MGHRA and YSYEKL. V lost 1 base, J lost 2 bases, and 9 bases lay in between. The CDR3, as DNA: TGCGCCAGCAGCCAAGCCGGGAACCCCTACGAGCAGTACTTC. It encodes CASSQAGNPYEQYF.

The chain is built from TRBV11-2 and TRBJ2-7; 10 positions agree with TRBD1. The ends lost 7 bases at V and 3 bases at J; junction bases unmatched: 3. Per germline, CDR1 SGHAT and CDR2 FQNNGV. The CDR3 contains 13 residues. CDR3 residues: CASKRTGGYEQYF. The CDR3 nucleotides are TGTGCCAGCAAACGGACAGGGGGCTACGAGCAGTACTTC.

This chain uses TRBV6-2 or TRBV6-3 with TRBJ1-1; D not certain. Per germline, CDR1 MNHEY and CDR2 SVGEGT. V lost 4 bases to trimming and J lost 2 bases, with 8 bases between them. The CDR3 contains 13 residues. CDR3 coding DNA: TGTGCCAGCAGTTTTACAGTCAACACTGAAGCTTTCTTT. Its translation is CASSFTVNTEAFF.

This sequence joins TRBV28 and TRBJ1-5; D possibly corresponds to TRBD1 (5 bases). This CDR3 is built from 15 residues. V shed 6 bases and J shed 6 bases, with 18 bases lying between them. CDR1 is MDHEN, CDR2 SYDVKM, per germline. The CDR3 sequence is CASRVTGGLGQPQHF. For the CDR3, the DNA is TGTGCCAGCAGGGTCACAGGAGGGCTTGGTCAGCCCCAGCATTTT. Complete variable domain (other parts from reference TRBV28 and TRBJ1-5): DVKVTQSSRYLVKRTGEKVFLECVQDMDHENMFWYRQDPGLGLRLIYFSYDVKMKEKGDIPEGYSVSREKKERFSLILESASTNQTSMYLCASRVTGGLGQPQHFGDGTRLSIL.

The chain carries TRBV28 and TRBJ1-1, with D uncertain. The germline CDR1 and CDR2 sequences are MDHEN and SYDVKM. Trimming stripped 5 bases from V and 5 bases from J, with 6 bases between. The CDR3 covers 11 residues. CDR3 coding DNA: TGTGCCAGCAGTGCGGTGACTGAAGCTTTCTTT. Translating it yields CASSAVTEAFF.

The V gene is TRBV29-1, the J gene TRBJ2-2; 7 bases match TRBD1. The CDR3 is 15 residues long. V lost 0 bases to trimming and J lost 7 bases; unmatched junction nucleotides: 8. Germline V gene data show CDR1 as SQVTM and CDR2 as ANQGSEA. The CDR3 coding sequence is TGCAGCGTTGAAGATCGGCGAGGGGGCGGCGGGGAGCTGTTTTTT. It yields the protein CSVEDRRGGGGELFF.